Detailed here is one T cell receptor beta chain. Its antigen is not known. Assay used: immunoSEQ multiplex PCR; TCRdb lists only in-frame clones, some missing. The sample yields 150,000 to 200,000 clones, around 87% seen once. The data were obtained in a study of T cell responses to AZD1222 COVID-19 vaccine. Points from the study as a whole: Researchers report vaccine-associated CD4 TCRs spanning spike, with dominance at 160-218 and 743-854.

The V segment lost 5 bases and the J segment 3 bases; nucleotides outside the gene matches: 7. This CDR3 comprises 14 residues. Germline V CDR1 and CDR2: MNHEY, SMNVEV (reference sequence). The source material was peripheral blood, sampled on day 0 of MenACWY control vaccination. This TCR was recovered from an adult in good health. The chain links TRBV27 to TRBJ2-7; 7 positions match TRBD2. The CDR3 DNA is TGTGCCAGCAGTCCCCTAGCGGACCACTACGAGCAGTACTTC. This codes for CASSPLADHYEQYF.